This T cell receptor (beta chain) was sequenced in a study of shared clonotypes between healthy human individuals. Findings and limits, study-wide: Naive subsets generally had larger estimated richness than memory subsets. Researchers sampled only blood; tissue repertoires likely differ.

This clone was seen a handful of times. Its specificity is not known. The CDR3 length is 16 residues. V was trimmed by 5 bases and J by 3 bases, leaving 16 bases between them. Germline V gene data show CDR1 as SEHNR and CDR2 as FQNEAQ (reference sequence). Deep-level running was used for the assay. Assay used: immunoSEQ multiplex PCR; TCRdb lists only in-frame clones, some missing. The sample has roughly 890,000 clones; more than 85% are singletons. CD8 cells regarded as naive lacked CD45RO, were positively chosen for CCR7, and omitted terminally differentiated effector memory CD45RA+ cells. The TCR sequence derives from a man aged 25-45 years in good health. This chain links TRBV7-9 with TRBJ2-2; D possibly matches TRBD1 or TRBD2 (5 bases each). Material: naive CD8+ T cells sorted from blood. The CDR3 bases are TGTGCCAGCAGCGAAGACGGGGCGCGGTACACCGGGGAGCTGTTTTTT. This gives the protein CASSEDGARYTGELFF.